These T cell receptor beta chains were read from a single sample in a study of blood T cell repertoires in COVID-19. Sequencing was performed with immunoSEQ multiplex PCR; in TCRdb, only in-frame clones are kept and a portion is missing. The sample records over 150,000 clones, 79% being singletons. Material for sequencing was PBMCs or T cells enriched from blood (not recorded which). The receptors were sampled from a woman in her 70s in a cohort exposed to, infected with or recovered from COVID-19 (not recorded which). Both conserved end residues are part of each CDR3. A D gene is named only where the DNA matches it firmly. Clone size is given for some rows only: seen once, a few or many times, or a class if the clone is expanded.

few,TRBV9,.,TRBJ2-2,TGTGCCAGCAGCCCAGGACATATGAACACCGGGGAGCTGTTTTTT,CASSPGHMNTGELFF
.,TRBV28,.,TRBJ2-5,TGTGCCAGCAGTTTATTGTCCGGGAGGACCCAGTACTTC,CASSLLSGRTQYF
.,TRBV3-1/TRBV3-2,.,TRBJ1-2,TGTGCCAGCAGCCCTTCAGACAGGCTTAACTATGGCTACACCTTC,CASSPSDRLNYGYTF
.,TRBV2,.,TRBJ1-5,TGTGCCAGCACGGGAGGCCAGTGGAGCAATCAGCCCCAGCATTTT,CASTGGQWSNQPQHF
.,TRBV7-3,TRBD1,TRBJ2-1,TGTGCCAGCAGCTTAGGATCCGGACAGGGGAATGAGCAGTTCTTC,CASSLGSGQGNEQFF
.,TRBV28,.,TRBJ1-1,TGTGCCAGCAGTTTATATACTTTAAGCACTGAAGCTTTCTTT,CASSLYTLSTEAFF
once,TRBV27,.,TRBJ1-3,TGTGCCAGGGGCCGATCATATAGGACTTCTGGAAACACCATATATTTT,CARGRSYRTSGNTIYF
.,TRBV6-5,.,TRBJ1-2,TGTGCCAGTCACCGGGACATAGCAAGTAACTATGGCTACACCTTC,CASHRDIASNYGYTF
once,TRBV27,.,TRBJ2-5,TGTGCCAGTAAACAACAGGGTAGAGAGACCCAGTACTTC,CASKQQGRETQYF
.,TRBV28,.,TRBJ2-7,TGTGCCAGCATGGACTACCCCTACGAGCAGTACTTC,CASMDYPYEQYF